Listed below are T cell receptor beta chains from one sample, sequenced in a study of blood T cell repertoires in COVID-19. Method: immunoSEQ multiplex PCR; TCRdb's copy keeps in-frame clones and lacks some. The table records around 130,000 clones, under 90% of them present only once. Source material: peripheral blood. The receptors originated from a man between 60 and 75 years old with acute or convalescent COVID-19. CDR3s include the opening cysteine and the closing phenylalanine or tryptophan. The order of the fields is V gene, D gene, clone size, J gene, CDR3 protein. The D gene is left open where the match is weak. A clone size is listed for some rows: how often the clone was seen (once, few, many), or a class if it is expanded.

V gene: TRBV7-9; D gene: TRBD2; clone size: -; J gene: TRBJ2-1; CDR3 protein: CASSPPGTSFYNEQFF
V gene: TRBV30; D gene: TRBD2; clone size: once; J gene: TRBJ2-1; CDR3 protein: CAWSHGGASGLNEQFF
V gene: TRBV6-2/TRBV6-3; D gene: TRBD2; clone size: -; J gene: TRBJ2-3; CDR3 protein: CASSWGGRIGDTQYF
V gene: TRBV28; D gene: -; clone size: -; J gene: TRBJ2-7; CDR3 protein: CASTLRRGAYEQYF
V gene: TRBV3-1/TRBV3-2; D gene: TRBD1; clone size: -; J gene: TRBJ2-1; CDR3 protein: CASSLGQVYNEQFF
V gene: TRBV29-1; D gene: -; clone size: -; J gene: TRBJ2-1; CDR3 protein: CSVEGLVNGEQFF
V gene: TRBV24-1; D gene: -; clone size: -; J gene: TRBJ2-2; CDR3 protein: CATSDLRSGIGELFF
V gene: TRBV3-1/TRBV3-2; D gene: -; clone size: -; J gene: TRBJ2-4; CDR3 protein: CASSQNLINIQYF
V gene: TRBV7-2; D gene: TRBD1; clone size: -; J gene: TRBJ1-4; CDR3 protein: CASSFLGQGNEKLFF
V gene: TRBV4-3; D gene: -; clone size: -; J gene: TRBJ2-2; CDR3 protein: CASSQDSWGSGELFF
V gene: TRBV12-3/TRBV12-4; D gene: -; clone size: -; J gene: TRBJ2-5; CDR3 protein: CASSLGLEETQYF
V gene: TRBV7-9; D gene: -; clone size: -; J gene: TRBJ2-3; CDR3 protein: CASSLSGPDTQYF
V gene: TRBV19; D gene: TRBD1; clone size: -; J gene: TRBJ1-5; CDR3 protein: CASSPGTGVGQPQHF
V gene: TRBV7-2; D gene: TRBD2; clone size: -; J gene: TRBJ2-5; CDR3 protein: CASSQGTSGGVTQYF
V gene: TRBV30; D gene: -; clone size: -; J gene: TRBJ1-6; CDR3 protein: CAWTTGFSPLHF
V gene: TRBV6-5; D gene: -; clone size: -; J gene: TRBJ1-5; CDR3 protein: CASSPEGNQPQHF
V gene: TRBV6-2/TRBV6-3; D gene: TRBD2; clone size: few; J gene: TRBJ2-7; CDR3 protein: CASSHTSALSEQYF
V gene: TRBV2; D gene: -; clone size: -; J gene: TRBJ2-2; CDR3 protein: CASRVGSFAGELFF
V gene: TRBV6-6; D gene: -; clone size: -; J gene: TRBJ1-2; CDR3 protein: CASSLRPGYGYTF
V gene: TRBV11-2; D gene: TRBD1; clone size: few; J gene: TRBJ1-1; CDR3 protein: CASSLVMRQGAGAFF
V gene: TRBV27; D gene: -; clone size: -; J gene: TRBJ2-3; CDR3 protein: CASSSPGTTLSTDTQYF
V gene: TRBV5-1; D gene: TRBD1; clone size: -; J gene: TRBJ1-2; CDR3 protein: CASSPGQENYGYTF
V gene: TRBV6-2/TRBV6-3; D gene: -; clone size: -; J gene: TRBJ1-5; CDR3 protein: CASSPPPDSPQPQHF